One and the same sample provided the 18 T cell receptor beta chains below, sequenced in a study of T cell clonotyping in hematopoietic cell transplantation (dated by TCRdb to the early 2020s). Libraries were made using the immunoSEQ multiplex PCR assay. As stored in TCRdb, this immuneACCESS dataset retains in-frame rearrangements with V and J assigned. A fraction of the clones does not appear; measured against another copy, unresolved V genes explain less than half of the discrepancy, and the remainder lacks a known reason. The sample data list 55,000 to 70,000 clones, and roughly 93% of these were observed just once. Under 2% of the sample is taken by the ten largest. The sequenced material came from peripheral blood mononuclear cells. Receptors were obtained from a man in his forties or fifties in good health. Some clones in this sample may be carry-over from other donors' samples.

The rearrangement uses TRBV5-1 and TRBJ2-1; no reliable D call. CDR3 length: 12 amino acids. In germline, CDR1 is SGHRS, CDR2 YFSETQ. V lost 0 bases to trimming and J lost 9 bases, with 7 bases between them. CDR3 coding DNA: TGCGCCAGCAGCTTGGACTCTCCTGAGCAGTTCTTC. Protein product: CASSLDSPEQFF.

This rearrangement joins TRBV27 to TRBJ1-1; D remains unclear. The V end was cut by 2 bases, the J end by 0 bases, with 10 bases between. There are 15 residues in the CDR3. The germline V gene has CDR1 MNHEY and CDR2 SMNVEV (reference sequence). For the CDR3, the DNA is TGTGCCAGCAGTTTAAGTCCAGAATTGAACACTGAAGCTTTCTTT. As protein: CASSLSPELNTEAFF.

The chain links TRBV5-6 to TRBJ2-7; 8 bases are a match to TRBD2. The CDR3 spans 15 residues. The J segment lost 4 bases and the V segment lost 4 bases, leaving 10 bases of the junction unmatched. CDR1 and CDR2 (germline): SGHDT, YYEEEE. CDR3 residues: CASSTPGLGRYEQYF. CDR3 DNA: TGTGCCAGCAGCACTCCGGGACTAGGAAGGTACGAGCAGTACTTC.

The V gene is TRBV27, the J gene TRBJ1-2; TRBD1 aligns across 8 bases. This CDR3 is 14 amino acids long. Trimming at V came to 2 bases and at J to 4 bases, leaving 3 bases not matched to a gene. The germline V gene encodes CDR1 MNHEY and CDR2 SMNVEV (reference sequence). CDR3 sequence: CASSLAGQGYGYTF. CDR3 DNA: TGTGCCAGCAGTTTAGCCGGACAGGGCTATGGCTACACCTTC.

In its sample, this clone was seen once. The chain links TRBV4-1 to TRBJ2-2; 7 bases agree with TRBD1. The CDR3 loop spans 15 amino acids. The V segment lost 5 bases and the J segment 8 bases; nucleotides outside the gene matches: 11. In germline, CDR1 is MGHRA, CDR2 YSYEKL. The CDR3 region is CASSFAQGHGGELFF. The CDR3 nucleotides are TGCGCCAGCAGCTTCGCACAGGGGCACGGTGGGGAGCTGTTTTTT.

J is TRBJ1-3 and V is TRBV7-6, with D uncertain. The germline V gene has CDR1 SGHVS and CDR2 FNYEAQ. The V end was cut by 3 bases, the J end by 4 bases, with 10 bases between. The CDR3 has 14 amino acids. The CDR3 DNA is TGTGCCAGCAGCTTGGGGTCCGGGGGAAACACCATATATTTT. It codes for CASSLGSGGNTIYF.

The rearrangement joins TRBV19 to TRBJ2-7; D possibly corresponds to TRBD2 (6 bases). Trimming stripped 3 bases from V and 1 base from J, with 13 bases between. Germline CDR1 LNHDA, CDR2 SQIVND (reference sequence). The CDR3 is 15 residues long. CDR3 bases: TGTGCCAGTAGTATCGTGGAAGCGGGTTCCTACGAGCAGTACTTC. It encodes CASSIVEAGSYEQYF. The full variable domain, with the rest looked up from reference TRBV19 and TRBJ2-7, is DGGITQSPKYLFRKEGQNVTLSCEQNLNHDAMYWYRQDPGQGLRLIYYSQIVNDFQKGDIAEGYSVSREKKESFPLTVTSAQKNPTAFYLCASSIVEAGSYEQYFGPGTRLTVT.

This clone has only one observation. CDR3 nucleotide sequence: TGTGCCAGCAGCCGAGTCGGAGGGGCTGGAACTGAAGCTTTCTTT. Protein sequence: CASSRVGGAGTEAFF. This chain joins TRBV7-9 and TRBJ1-1; tentative D call: TRBD1 (5 bases). Trimming shortened V by 5 bases and J by 5 bases, and 18 bases separated the two germline ends. CDR1 SEHNR and CDR2 FQNEAQ come from the germline V gene (reference sequence). The CDR3 spans 15 residues.

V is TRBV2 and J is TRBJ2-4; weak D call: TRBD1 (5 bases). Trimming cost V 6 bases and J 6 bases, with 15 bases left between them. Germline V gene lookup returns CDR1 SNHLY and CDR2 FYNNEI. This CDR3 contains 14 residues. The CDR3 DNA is TGTGCCAGCAGAGGGATAGGGGTCGGAAACATTCAGTACTTC. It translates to CASRGIGVGNIQYF.

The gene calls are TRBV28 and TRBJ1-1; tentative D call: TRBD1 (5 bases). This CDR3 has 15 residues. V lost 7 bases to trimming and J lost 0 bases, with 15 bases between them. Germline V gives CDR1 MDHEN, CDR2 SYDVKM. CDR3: CASNPRDRLNTEAFF. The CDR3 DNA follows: TGTGCCAGCAACCCTCGGGACCGATTGAACACTGAAGCTTTCTTT.

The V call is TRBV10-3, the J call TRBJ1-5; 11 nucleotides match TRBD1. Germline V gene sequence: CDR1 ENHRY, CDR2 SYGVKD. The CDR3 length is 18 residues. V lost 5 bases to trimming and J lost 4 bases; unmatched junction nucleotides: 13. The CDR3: CAISPARTGGRKNQPQHF. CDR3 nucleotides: TGTGCCATCAGTCCCGCCCGGACAGGGGGCCGAAAAAATCAGCCCCAGCATTTT.

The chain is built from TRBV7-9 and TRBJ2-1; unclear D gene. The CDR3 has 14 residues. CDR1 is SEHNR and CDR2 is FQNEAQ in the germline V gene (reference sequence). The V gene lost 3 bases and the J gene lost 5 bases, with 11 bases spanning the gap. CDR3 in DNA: TGTGCCAGCAGCTTCCCCTCTCCGGACAATGAGCAGTTCTTC. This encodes CASSFPSPDNEQFF.

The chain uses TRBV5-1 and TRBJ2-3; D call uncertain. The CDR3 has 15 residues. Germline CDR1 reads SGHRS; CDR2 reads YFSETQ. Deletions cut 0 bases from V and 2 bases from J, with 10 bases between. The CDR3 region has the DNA TGCGCCAGCAGCTTGGTGTTAGTGAACACAGATACGCAGTATTTT. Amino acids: CASSLVLVNTDTQYF.

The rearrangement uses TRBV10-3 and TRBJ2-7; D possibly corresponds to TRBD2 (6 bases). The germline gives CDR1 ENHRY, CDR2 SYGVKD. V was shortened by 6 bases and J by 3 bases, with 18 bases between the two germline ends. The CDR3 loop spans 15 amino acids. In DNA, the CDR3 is TGTGCCATCAGCGATTCCGGGACTCTAGGCTACGAGCAGTACTTC. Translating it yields CAISDSGTLGYEQYF.

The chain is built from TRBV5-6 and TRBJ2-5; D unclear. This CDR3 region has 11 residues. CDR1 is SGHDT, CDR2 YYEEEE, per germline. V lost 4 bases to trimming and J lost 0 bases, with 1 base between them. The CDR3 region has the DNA TGTGCCAGCAGCAACCAAGAGACCCAGTACTTC. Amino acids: CASSNQETQYF.

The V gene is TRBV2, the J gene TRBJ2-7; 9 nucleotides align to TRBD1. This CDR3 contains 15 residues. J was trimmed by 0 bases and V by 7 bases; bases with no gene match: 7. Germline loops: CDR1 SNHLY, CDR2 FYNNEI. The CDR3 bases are TGTGCCAGCAAAGACGGACAGGGGTCCTCCTACGAGCAGTACTTC. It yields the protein CASKDGQGSSYEQYF.

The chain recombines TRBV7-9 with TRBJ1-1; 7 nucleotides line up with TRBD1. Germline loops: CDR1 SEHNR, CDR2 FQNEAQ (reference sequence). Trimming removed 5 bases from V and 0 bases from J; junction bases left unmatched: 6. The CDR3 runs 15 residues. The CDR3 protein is CASSRGQPMNTEAFF. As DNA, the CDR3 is TGTGCCAGCAGCAGGGGACAGCCAATGAACACTGAAGCTTTCTTT.

The CDR3 is CASSFGQGAQGNTEAFF. The CDR3 nucleotides read TGCGCCAGCAGCTTTGGACAGGGGGCGCAGGGGAACACTGAAGCTTTCTTT. The rearrangement joins TRBV5-1 to TRBJ1-1, with TRBD1 matching 11 bases. J was trimmed by 1 base and V by 2 bases; bases with no gene match: 7. The CDR3 length is 17 residues. Germline CDR1 SGHRS, CDR2 YFSETQ.